The 27 T cell receptor beta chains reported below all come from one sample, sequenced in a study of tumor-infiltrating lymphocytes in localized non-small cell lung cancer. Sequenced by immunoSEQ multiplex PCR; TCRdb stores in-frame clones only, minus some. The data show more than 12,000 clones, with around two thirds seen just once and 22% held by the top ten. Sequences were obtained from uninvolved lung tissue not adjacent to the tumor. Receptors were obtained from a human donor with non-small cell lung cancer.

This sequence joins TRBV14 and TRBJ1-1, with TRBD1 identical over 7 bases. Trimming removed 4 bases from V and 1 base from J; junction bases left unmatched: 6. CDR1 and CDR2 (germline): SGHDN, FVKESK. CDR3 size: 15 residues. The CDR3 sequence: CASSPKTGPNTEAFF. For the CDR3, the DNA is TGTGCCAGCAGCCCTAAGACAGGGCCGAACACTGAAGCTTTCTTT. Variable domain in full (rest from reference TRBV14 and TRBJ1-1): EAGVTQFPSHSVIEKGQTVTLRCDPISGHDNLYWYRRVMGKEIKFLLHFVKESKQDESGMPNNRFLAERTGGTYSTLKVQPAELEDSGVYFCASSPKTGPNTEAFFGQGTRLTVV.

This clone was found a few times. The genes are TRBV6-1 and TRBJ1-1; D ambiguous. V was clipped by 1 base and J by 1 base, with 7 bases between them. CDR1 and CDR2 from the germline V gene are MNHNS and SASEGT. The CDR3 totals 14 residues. The CDR3 nucleotides are TGTGCCAGCAGTGAAGGTTCCGCGAACACTGAAGCTTTCTTT. It is translated as CASSEGSANTEAFF.

The chain uses TRBV9 and TRBJ2-2; 9 positions match TRBD1. The junction had 5 bases not matched to a gene; V was cut back by 3 bases and J by 2 bases. Germline CDR1 SGDLS, CDR2 YYNGEE. This CDR3 region has 16 residues. CDR3 loop: CASSGWTGANTGELFF. CDR3 coding DNA: TGTGCCAGCAGCGGATGGACAGGGGCCAACACCGGGGAGCTGTTTTTT.

The rearrangement joins TRBV30 to TRBJ1-1, with a weak D call TRBD1 (6 bases). The CDR3 covers 13 residues. CDR1 is GTSNPN and CDR2 is SVGIG in the germline V gene (reference sequence). With 2 bases removed from V and 6 bases from J, the gap between germline ends came to 13 bases. The DNA of the CDR3 is TGTGCCTGGAGTCGCCAGGGGATCCCTGAAGCTTTCTTT. It is translated as CAWSRQGIPEAFF. Using reference TRBV30 and TRBJ1-1 for the parts outside the CDR3, the full variable domain is SQTIHQWPATLVQPVGSPLSLECTVEGTSNPNLYWYRQAAGRGLQLLFYSVGIGQISSEVPQNLSASRPQDRQFILSSKKLLLSDSGFYLCAWSRQGIPEAFFGQGTRLTVV.

J is TRBJ1-1 and V is TRBV11-2; D is unresolved. Trimming removed 5 bases at V and 5 bases at J, with 15 bases between. CDR1 SGHAT and CDR2 FQNNGV come from the germline V gene. The CDR3 is 14 residues long. The CDR3 coding sequence is TGTGCCAGCAGCCTCTCGGCGGTGACAACTGAAGCTTTCTTT. Its protein product is CASSLSAVTTEAFF.

V usage is TRBV4-2 and J usage is TRBJ2-1, with 9 bases matching TRBD2. This CDR3 region has 15 residues. The V and J ends lost 5 bases and 6 bases, in that order; junction bases with no gene match: 8. Germline assignment: CDR1 LGHNA and CDR2 YNFKEQ. This CDR3 reads CASSDPGLASNEQFF. The CDR3 DNA follows: TGTGCCAGCAGCGATCCGGGACTAGCTAGCAATGAGCAGTTCTTC.

This clone ranks as medium-sized. The genes are TRBV30 and TRBJ2-7, with D unclear. The CDR3 sequence is 11 residues long. Germline assignment: CDR1 GTSNPN and CDR2 SVGIG (reference sequence). Trimming left V 2 bases short and J 5 bases short, with 7 bases between. CDR3 bases: TGTGCCTGGAGTCGCAATGACGAGCAGTACTTC. Translated, it gives CAWSRNDEQYF.

J is TRBJ2-7 and V is TRBV6-5; TRBD1 matches 7 bases. J gave up 0 bases and V 4 bases, and 6 bases lay outside the gene matches. From germline, CDR1 is MNHEY and CDR2 SVGAGI. The CDR3 loop spans 15 amino acids. The CDR3 DNA is TGTGCCAGCAGTTCGGTCGGGACAGTCTCCTACGAGCAGTACTTC. It yields the protein CASSSVGTVSYEQYF.

This clone appeared a few times. This chain joins TRBV5-4 and TRBJ1-1; 9 bases are shared with TRBD1. Germline V lookup: CDR1 SGHNT, CDR2 YYREEE (reference sequence). The CDR3 is 15 residues long. V was pared by 0 bases and J by 2 bases, with 2 bases of the junction left unmatched. The CDR3 sequence is CASSLGDRANTEAFF. The CDR3 nucleotides read TGTGCCAGCAGCTTGGGGGACAGGGCCAACACTGAAGCTTTCTTT.

V usage is TRBV29-1 and J usage is TRBJ1-3; D not certain. The CDR3 is 13 residues long. Germline V gives CDR1 SQVTM, CDR2 ANQGSEA. The V gene lost 8 bases and the J gene lost 6 bases, with 17 bases spanning the gap. This CDR3 is CSPPGRRVNTIYF. The CDR3 DNA reads as TGCAGCCCACCCGGGAGAAGGGTAAACACCATATATTTT.

This chain connects TRBV5-5 to TRBJ2-7, with TRBD2 matching over 9 bases. Germline V gene data show CDR1 as SGHKS and CDR2 as YYEKEE (reference sequence). The CDR3 consists of 13 residues. V shed 4 bases, J shed 11 bases, and the junction held 10 bases outside the gene matches. DNA for the CDR3: TGTGCCAGCAGCCAGGGACTAGCTGGGTTCGAGTACTTC. Amino acids: CASSQGLAGFEYF. Full variable domain (remainder filled in from reference TRBV5-5 and TRBJ2-7): DAGVTQSPTHLIKTRGQQVTLRCSPISGHKSVSWYQQVLGQGPQFIFQYYEKEERGRGNFPDRFSARQFPNYSSELNVNALLLGDSALYLCASSQGLAGFEYFGPGTRLTVT.

This rearrangement joins TRBV19 to TRBJ1-5; tentatively, D is TRBD1 (6 bases). This CDR3 region has 16 residues. CDR1 is LNHDA and CDR2 is SQIVND in the germline V gene (reference sequence). V lost 6 bases, J lost 2 bases, and 17 bases lay in between. The DNA of the CDR3 is TGTGCCAGTAGGGGACTTCGGGGGGCCGGCAATCAGCCCCAGCATTTT. Translation gives CASRGLRGAGNQPQHF.

The genes are TRBV30 and TRBJ1-4; D ambiguous. Germline V gene lookup returns CDR1 GTSNPN and CDR2 SVGIG (reference sequence). Between the trimmed V and J ends, which lost 1 base and 8 bases, there was a span of 17 bases. CDR3 size: 15 residues. CDR3 sequence: CAWSAGSTGREKLFF. The DNA of the CDR3 is TGTGCCTGGAGTGCGGGCTCCACCGGTCGGGAAAAACTGTTTTTT. Full variable domain (rest looked up from reference TRBV30 and TRBJ1-4): SQTIHQWPATLVQPVGSPLSLECTVEGTSNPNLYWYRQAAGRGLQLLFYSVGIGQISSEVPQNLSASRPQDRQFILSSKKLLLSDSGFYLCAWSAGSTGREKLFFGSGTQLSVL.

V and J are TRBV5-6 and TRBJ2-5; D gene unclear. The length of the CDR3 is 14 residues. The germline gives CDR1 SGHDT, CDR2 YYEEEE. Trimming took off 5 bases at V and 7 bases at J, with 18 bases between the two ends. The CDR3 reads CASSLGSALGTQYF. The CDR3 DNA reads TGTGCCAGCAGTCTTGGCTCAGCCTTGGGGACCCAGTACTTC.

The chain is built from TRBV15 and TRBJ2-3; 9 nucleotides line up with TRBD2. V lost 7 bases, J lost 2 bases, and 4 bases stayed unmatched. Germline CDR1 and CDR2: LNHNV and YYDKDF (reference sequence). This CDR3 has 14 amino acids. DNA for the CDR3: TGTGCCACCAAGGCGGGAGGGGTCACAGATACGCAGTATTTT. Protein: CATKAGGVTDTQYF. Filled out from reference TRBV15 and TRBJ2-3, the complete variable domain reads DAMVIQNPRYQVTQFGKPVTLSCSQTLNHNVMYWYQQKSSQAPKLLFHYYDKDFNNEADTPDNFQSRRPNTSFCFLDIRSPGLGDTAMYLCATKAGGVTDTQYFGPGTRLTVL.

The J gene is TRBJ1-1, the V gene TRBV7-2, with TRBD1 matching over 9 bases. CDR3 length: 15 residues. Unmatched junction bases numbered 8, after V lost 5 bases and J lost 4 bases. Germline values: CDR1 SGHTA, CDR2 FQGNSA. The CDR3 spells CASSPRQGQGTEAFF. In DNA, the CDR3 is TGTGCCAGCAGCCCGCGACAGGGACAGGGCACTGAAGCTTTCTTT.

This clone was found once. The gene calls are TRBV4-2 and TRBJ2-4; no clear D. This CDR3 is 17 amino acids long. The V end was cut by 0 bases, the J end by 2 bases, with 14 bases between. Germline assignment: CDR1 LGHNA and CDR2 YNFKEQ. The CDR3 coding sequence is TGTGCCAGCAGCCAAGATGCGGCAGGCAGGTCCAAAAACATTCAGTACTTC. Encoded protein: CASSQDAAGRSKNIQYF.

V gene TRBV27 combines with J gene TRBJ1-5; TRBD1 might be the D (5 bases). Germline V gene lookup returns CDR1 MNHEY and CDR2 SMNVEV (reference sequence). V was clipped by 6 bases and J by 6 bases, with 15 bases between them. This CDR3 comprises 14 residues. The CDR3 reads CASSFWQGAQPQHF. CDR3 DNA sequence: TGTGCCAGCAGCTTCTGGCAGGGCGCTCAGCCCCAGCATTTT.

As regards this clone: At one boundary the junction diverges from the germline segment, which might be a read error. The chain links TRBV27 to TRBJ2-2; TRBD2 is a possible D gene (5 bases). Per the germline V gene, CDR1 is MNHEY and CDR2 is SMNVEV (reference sequence). The CDR3 loop spans 15 amino acids. CDR3 amino acids: CASRMNGVTTRELFF. The CDR3, as DNA: TGTGCCAGCAGGATGAACGGGGTTACCACCCGGGAGCTGTTTTTT.

The genes are TRBV10-3 and TRBJ1-2; TRBD1 is a possible D gene (5 bases). This CDR3 is built from 13 residues. The V end was cut by 10 bases, the J end by 4 bases, with 16 bases between. Germline V lookup: CDR1 ENHRY, CDR2 SYGVKD. For the CDR3, the DNA is TGTGCCACCAAGATACCGGGGCCCTATGGCTACACCTTC. Encoded protein: CATKIPGPYGYTF.

The chain's CDR3 is CASRQGLEAFF. The DNA for the CDR3 is TGTGCCAGCAGACAGGGGCTTGAAGCTTTCTTT. The chain uses TRBV27 and TRBJ1-1, with 7 bases identical to TRBD1. This CDR3 has 11 residues. V dropped 6 bases and J dropped 7; count of bases not matched to a gene: 2. The germline V gene has CDR1 MNHEY and CDR2 SMNVEV (reference sequence).

The chain links TRBV29-1 to TRBJ1-1; D is unclear. The CDR3 extends over 11 amino acids. V lost 1 base to trimming and J lost 4 bases, with 4 bases between them. Germline V gene sequence: CDR1 SQVTM, CDR2 ANQGSEA. The CDR3 coding sequence is TGCAGCGTTGAAGTGGCCACTGAAGCTTTCTTT. Translation: CSVEVATEAFF.

This clone was counted a single time. V usage is TRBV7-6 and J usage is TRBJ2-5, with D maybe TRBD2 (5 bases). The CDR3 is 13 amino acids. The V gene lost 1 base and the J gene lost 5 bases, with 8 bases spanning the gap. Germline CDR1 reads SGHVS; CDR2 reads FNYEAQ. This CDR3 reads CASSLVERETQYF. The CDR3 DNA is TGTGCCAGCAGCTTAGTAGAGCGGGAGACCCAGTACTTC.

The gene calls are TRBV19 and TRBJ2-2, with 10 nucleotides matching TRBD1. V shed 4 bases and J 6 bases; nucleotides not matched to a gene: 11. The CDR3 is made up of 17 amino acids. In germline, CDR1 is LNHDA, CDR2 SQIVND (reference sequence). CDR3 nucleotides: TGTGCCAGTAGTAGGGCCCTTGGGACAGGGGTTCCCGGGGAGCTGTTTTTT. Its translation: CASSRALGTGVPGELFF.

A word on this clone: The junction departs from the called germline gene at one end, perhaps through a read error. This chain joins TRBV5-1 and TRBJ1-4; D might be TRBD1 (6 bases). This CDR3 contains 15 residues. Germline CDR1 reads SGHRS; CDR2 reads YFSETQ. DNA of the CDR3: TGTGCCAGCAGCTTGGTTCAGGGGTCGACTGAAAAACTGTTTTTT. Translating gives CASSLVQGSTEKLFF.

V usage is TRBV19 and J usage is TRBJ1-5; the match to TRBD1 covers 7 bases. This CDR3 is 18 amino acids long. V was pared by 1 base and J by 0 bases, with 9 bases of the junction left unmatched. The germline V gene has CDR1 LNHDA and CDR2 SQIVND (reference sequence). As DNA, the CDR3 is TGTGCCAGTAGTATAGGTGACAGGGCAGGTAATAGCAATCAGCCCCAGCATTTT. Translated: CASSIGDRAGNSNQPQHF.

This clone appeared a single time. The chain uses TRBV14 and TRBJ2-7; TRBD2 matches at 9 bases. The CDR3 runs to 16 residues. V was clipped by 0 bases and J by 5 bases; unmatched bases: 8. The V gene's germline CDR1 is SGHDN and CDR2 FVKESK. This CDR3 reads CASSQDSGGLRDEQYF. Written as DNA, the CDR3 is TGTGCCAGCAGCCAAGATAGCGGGGGCCTTCGGGACGAGCAGTACTTC.